The T cell receptor (beta chain) under discussion was sequenced for a study of blood T cell repertoires in COVID-19. Only a few counts were recorded for this clone. The assay was immunoSEQ multiplex PCR, and TCRdb's table has in-frame clones only and misses some. The sample shows about 250,000 clones, roughly 87% of them seen only once. Losses at the gene ends were 8 bases for V and 5 bases for J; bases not matched to a gene: 11. Germline CDR1 KGHSH, CDR2 LQKENI. The CDR3 runs to 14 residues. The source is a woman in her 40s who had recovered from COVID-19. The sequenced material came from peripheral blood. The chain has TRBV18 and TRBJ1-1, with 7 positions matching TRBD1. Here the CDR3 reads CASKNEGASTEAFF. The CDR3 DNA reads as TGTGCCAGCAAGAATGAGGGGGCGAGTACTGAAGCTTTCTTT.